This T cell receptor beta chain was sequenced in a study of T cells in Graves' hyperthyroidism and ophthalmopathy. The sample holds many counts of this clonotype. What it binds is not known. At one end the junction does not follow the germline gene, possibly because of a read error. This CDR3 contains 14 residues. CDR1 is SGHRS and CDR2 is YFSETQ in the germline V gene. Notes on the study in general: Most thyroid clonotypes that were expanded above 0.001 also turned up in blood.

Amplified regions were TCR beta CDR3 sequences from RNA transcripts. First-round RT-PCR targeting the TCR CDR3 was performed with the HTBI primer set. One entry per CDR3 protein, called by TCRdb with MiXCR from the multiplex PCR reads. The sample lists about 380,000 distinct CDR3 sequences; approximately 17% were seen once. With duration under 3 months, ophthalmopathy was active: Clinical Activity Score at least 3, NOSPECS at least 4. Pregnant or lactating patients were excluded, as were those with uncontrolled infection or other autoimmune disease. The receptor was isolated from a man in his late teens or twenties with Graves' ophthalmopathy. Sequenced material: blood. The chain links TRBV5-1 to TRBJ1-1; D unresolved. CDR3 loop: CASSLGGPNTEAFF. The CDR3 DNA sequence: TGTGCCAGCAGCCTTGGTGGTCCGAACACTGAAGCTTTCTTT.